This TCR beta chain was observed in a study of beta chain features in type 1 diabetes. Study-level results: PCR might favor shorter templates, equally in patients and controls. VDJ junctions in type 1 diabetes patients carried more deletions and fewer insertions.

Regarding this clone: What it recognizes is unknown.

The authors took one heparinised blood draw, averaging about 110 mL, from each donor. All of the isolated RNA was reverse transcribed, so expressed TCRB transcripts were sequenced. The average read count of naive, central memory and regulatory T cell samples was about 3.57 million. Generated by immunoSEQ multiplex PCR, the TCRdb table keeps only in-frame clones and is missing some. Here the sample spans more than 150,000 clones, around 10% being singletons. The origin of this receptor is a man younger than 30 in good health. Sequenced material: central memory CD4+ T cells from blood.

This chain's CDR3 is CSVRAGRETQYF. CDR3 DNA sequence: TGCAGCGTTCGGGCAGGGAGGGAGACCCAGTACTTC. The chain links TRBV29-1 to TRBJ2-5; tentative D call: TRBD2 (6 bases). Per germline, CDR1 SQVTM and CDR2 ANQGSEA. Trimming removed 5 bases from V and 5 bases from J, with 12 bases in between. The length of the CDR3 is 12 residues.